The clone carrying this T cell receptor (beta chain) showed up just once. Its antigen is undetermined. This CDR3 contains 16 residues. Germline V gene data show CDR1 as SGHTA and CDR2 as FQGTGA. J gave up 7 bases and V 3 bases, and 13 bases lay outside the gene matches. These data originate in a study of T cell responses to AZD1222 COVID-19 vaccine. Study-level results: Scientists sampled the repertoires only once the peak T cell response had passed. In a largely white British group with more females than males, clonal diversity was possibly underestimated. Of spike-specific TCRs, nearly half reportedly target regions left unmutated in variants. Spike-specific TCR repertoires showed rising breadth and depth after two AZD1222 doses.

Sequencing used immunoSEQ multiplex PCR; TCRdb keeps in-frame clones, though not all of them. The table shows about 160,000 clones, with roughly 90% occurring only once. The chain links TRBV7-3 to TRBJ2-5; 8 nucleotides align to TRBD2. The TCR was taken from an adult in good health. The sequenced sample was peripheral blood, obtained on day 0 of AZD1222 vaccination. The CDR3 DNA reads as TGTGCCAGCAGCTTCCCCCGGCGGGGGGAAAAGTTGACCCAGTACTTC. Its protein is CASSFPRRGEKLTQYF. Filled out from reference TRBV7-3 and TRBJ2-5, the complete variable domain reads GAGVSQTPSNKVTEKGKYVELRCDPISGHTALYWYRQSLGQGPEFLIYFQGTGAADDSGLPNDRFFAVRPEGSVSTLKIQRTERGDSAVYLCASSFPRRGEKLTQYFGPGTRLLVL.